This TCR beta chain stems from a study of T cell responses to AZD1222 COVID-19 vaccine. Study-wide background: Second doses were pooled across both intervals (about 4 or about 12 weeks). Study conclusions and caveats: Close to half of spike-specific TCRs reportedly recognize unmutated variant regions. CD4 TCRs associated with vaccination spanned spike, dominating at 160-218 and 743-854. Among AZD1222 vaccinees, only 5 to 7 were seropositive at baseline.

This clone turned up a few times. No antigen is known for it. V lost 2 bases and J 5 bases, leaving 12 bases between the germline ends. The CDR3 runs 15 residues. Data came from immunoSEQ multiplex PCR; TCRdb stores just in-frame clones and leaves some out. This sample yields 120,000 or so clones, of which about 90% are seen a single time; roughly a tenth belongs to the top ten. The sequence derives from an adult in good health. Source: peripheral blood, taken on day 0 of AZD1222 vaccination. This rearrangement joins TRBV6-7 to TRBJ2-2, with D hard to call. TRBV6-7 is reported as an ORF; its role is uncertain. The CDR3 region has the DNA TGTGCCAGCAGTTACGAGCGATTAGGGACCGGGGAGCTGTTTTTT. The encoded protein is CASSYERLGTGELFF.